This is a list of T cell receptor beta chains from one sample in a study of OX40 agonist ivuxolimab in advanced cancers. This table comes from immunoSEQ multiplex PCR, and its TCRdb copy is limited to in-frame clones, with some not included. The sample holds 40,000 or so clones, around four fifths seen once. Sequenced material: CD4+ or CD8+ T cells sorted from blood, taken in a trial of the OX40 agonist ivuxolimab. The receptors stem from an adult with an advanced solid tumor such as melanoma, head and neck, liver or kidney cancer. Each CDR3 is given with its conserved first and last residue. D genes are given only for firm matches. A row's size may be missing; if present it is once, few, many or a size class.

D gene: .; J gene: TRBJ1-1; V gene: TRBV28; clone size: .; CDR3 protein: CASSVLNTEAFF; CDR3 DNA: TGTGCCAGCAGTGTACTGAACACTGAAGCTTTCTTT
D gene: .; J gene: TRBJ1-6; V gene: TRBV6-1; clone size: .; CDR3 protein: CASSVSLSSYNSPLHF; CDR3 DNA: TGTGCCAGCAGTGTTAGCCTGAGCTCCTATAATTCACCCCTCCACTTT
D gene: TRBD1; J gene: TRBJ2-1; V gene: TRBV28; clone size: .; CDR3 protein: CASSKTGKANNEQFF; CDR3 DNA: TGTGCCAGCAGTAAGACAGGGAAAGCGAACAATGAGCAGTTCTTC
D gene: TRBD1; J gene: TRBJ1-3; V gene: TRBV5-1; clone size: few; CDR3 protein: CASSRPDRGGNTIYF; CDR3 DNA: TGCGCCAGCAGCCGGCCGGACAGGGGAGGGAACACCATATATTTT
D gene: TRBD1; J gene: TRBJ2-1; V gene: TRBV6-1; clone size: .; CDR3 protein: CASTRQGVYEQFF; CDR3 DNA: TGTGCCAGCACTCGACAGGGGGTTTATGAGCAGTTCTTC
D gene: .; J gene: TRBJ1-3; V gene: TRBV28; clone size: .; CDR3 protein: CASSLAGSQVSGNTIYF; CDR3 DNA: TGTGCCAGCAGTTTAGCGGGTTCCCAAGTCTCTGGAAACACCATATATTTT
D gene: TRBD2; J gene: TRBJ2-5; V gene: TRBV5-4; clone size: .; CDR3 protein: CASSRPGLAARTAQYF; CDR3 DNA: TGTGCCAGCAGTCGACCGGGACTAGCGGCGCGCACGGCCCAGTACTTC
D gene: TRBD1; J gene: TRBJ2-3; V gene: TRBV2; clone size: .; CDR3 protein: CASGRDRGSDTQYF; CDR3 DNA: TGTGCCAGCGGCCGGGACAGGGGTTCCGATACGCAGTATTTT
D gene: .; J gene: TRBJ2-5; V gene: TRBV2; clone size: few; CDR3 protein: CASSGEGSRETQYF; CDR3 DNA: TGTGCCAGCAGTGGCGAAGGGTCCCGCGAGACCCAGTACTTC
D gene: TRBD2; J gene: TRBJ2-7; V gene: TRBV6-1; clone size: .; CDR3 protein: CASSDGGDSYEQYF; CDR3 DNA: TGTGCCAGCAGTGATGGGGGGGATTCCTACGAGCAGTACTTC
D gene: .; J gene: TRBJ1-6; V gene: TRBV2; clone size: .; CDR3 protein: CASSVLGQIGPNSPLHF; CDR3 DNA: TGTGCCAGCAGTGTATTAGGACAAATAGGACCTAATTCACCCCTCCACTTT
D gene: .; J gene: TRBJ1-1; V gene: TRBV7-9; clone size: .; CDR3 protein: CASSPGAGLNTEAFF; CDR3 DNA: TGTGCCAGCAGCCCAGGAGCAGGCCTGAACACTGAAGCTTTCTTT
D gene: TRBD2; J gene: TRBJ2-5; V gene: TRBV2; clone size: .; CDR3 protein: CASSPGLQETQYF; CDR3 DNA: TGTGCCAGCAGCCCGGGACTACAAGAGACCCAGTACTTC
D gene: .; J gene: TRBJ2-2; V gene: TRBV2; clone size: .; CDR3 protein: CASSEVGELFF; CDR3 DNA: TGTGCCAGCAGTGAAGTCGGGGAGCTGTTTTTT
D gene: .; J gene: TRBJ2-7; V gene: TRBV5-1; clone size: .; CDR3 protein: CASSPGTVIYEQYF; CDR3 DNA: TGCGCCAGCAGCCCTGGGACGGTAATCTACGAGCAGTACTTC
D gene: .; J gene: TRBJ1-2; V gene: TRBV2; clone size: .; CDR3 protein: CASSGQGIGYGYTF; CDR3 DNA: TGTGCCAGCAGTGGGCAGGGAATCGGCTATGGCTACACCTTC
D gene: .; J gene: TRBJ2-1; V gene: TRBV5-6; clone size: .; CDR3 protein: CASIAMGNEQFF; CDR3 DNA: TGTGCCAGCATAGCAATGGGCAATGAGCAGTTCTTC
D gene: .; J gene: TRBJ2-3; V gene: TRBV5-8; clone size: .; CDR3 protein: CASSGRLVKSDTQYF; CDR3 DNA: TGTGCCAGCAGCGGGAGACTAGTAAAATCAGATACGCAGTATTTT
D gene: .; J gene: TRBJ1-1; V gene: TRBV7-3; clone size: .; CDR3 protein: CASSLTGGGTEAFF; CDR3 DNA: TGTGCCAGCAGCTTAACGGGAGGAGGCACTGAAGCTTTCTTT
D gene: .; J gene: TRBJ2-2; V gene: TRBV4-1; clone size: once; CDR3 protein: CASSPLTQNTGELFF; CDR3 DNA: TGCGCCAGCAGCCCCCTTACACAGAACACCGGGGAGCTGTTTTTT
D gene: TRBD1; J gene: TRBJ2-7; V gene: TRBV27; clone size: .; CDR3 protein: CASSFDIPGQGAYEQYF; CDR3 DNA: TGTGCCAGCAGTTTCGATATCCCGGGACAGGGGGCGTACGAGCAGTACTTC
D gene: TRBD1; J gene: TRBJ2-7; V gene: TRBV19; clone size: .; CDR3 protein: CASSTRQGTYEQYF; CDR3 DNA: TGTGCCAGTAGTACCAGACAGGGGACGTACGAGCAGTACTTC
D gene: TRBD2; J gene: TRBJ2-5; V gene: TRBV28; clone size: .; CDR3 protein: CASSSRAGVQETQYF; CDR3 DNA: TGTGCCAGCAGTTCTAGGGCGGGGGTCCAAGAGACCCAGTACTTC
D gene: TRBD1; J gene: TRBJ2-1; V gene: TRBV5-8; clone size: .; CDR3 protein: CASSMGQYFGQFF; CDR3 DNA: TGTGCCAGCAGCATGGGACAGTACTTTGGGCAGTTCTTC
D gene: TRBD1; J gene: TRBJ2-3; V gene: TRBV28; clone size: once; CDR3 protein: CASSRQGRITDTQYF; CDR3 DNA: TGTGCCAGCAGTCGACAGGGGCGAATCACAGATACGCAGTATTTT
D gene: TRBD2; J gene: TRBJ2-4; V gene: TRBV30; clone size: .; CDR3 protein: CACASGGRINIQYF; CDR3 DNA: TGTGCCTGCGCCTCGGGCGGGAGGATAAACATTCAGTACTTC
D gene: .; J gene: TRBJ2-2; V gene: TRBV7-9; clone size: .; CDR3 protein: CASSLRRLRGVNTGELFF; CDR3 DNA: TGTGCCAGCAGCCTCAGGAGGTTGCGCGGGGTGAACACCGGGGAGCTGTTTTTT
D gene: TRBD1; J gene: TRBJ1-2; V gene: TRBV7-9; clone size: .; CDR3 protein: CASSLGGTGEYYGYTF; CDR3 DNA: TGTGCCAGCAGCTTAGGGGGGACAGGGGAATACTATGGCTACACCTTC
D gene: .; J gene: TRBJ2-1; V gene: TRBV18; clone size: .; CDR3 protein: CASHGGADEQFF; CDR3 DNA: TGTGCCAGCCACGGCGGGGCGGATGAGCAGTTCTTC
D gene: .; J gene: TRBJ2-5; V gene: TRBV9; clone size: .; CDR3 protein: CASSPTPSPWETQYF; CDR3 DNA: TGTGCCAGCAGCCCTACCCCGTCCCCCTGGGAGACCCAGTACTTC
D gene: .; J gene: TRBJ2-2; V gene: TRBV5-1; clone size: .; CDR3 protein: CASSLKQGKNTGELFF; CDR3 DNA: TGCGCCAGCAGCTTGAAACAGGGAAAAAACACCGGGGAGCTGTTTTTT
D gene: .; J gene: TRBJ2-7; V gene: TRBV19; clone size: .; CDR3 protein: CASSSLGAAAFYEQYF; CDR3 DNA: TGTGCCAGTAGCTCCCTCGGGGCGGCTGCCTTCTACGAGCAGTACTTC
D gene: TRBD1; J gene: TRBJ1-1; V gene: TRBV5-1; clone size: .; CDR3 protein: CASSSGGSRFEAFF; CDR3 DNA: TGCGCCAGCAGCTCAGGGGGCTCGAGATTTGAAGCTTTCTTT
D gene: TRBD1; J gene: TRBJ2-7; V gene: TRBV11-1; clone size: .; CDR3 protein: CASSGTGDEQYF; CDR3 DNA: TGTGCCAGCAGCGGGACAGGGGACGAGCAGTACTTC
D gene: .; J gene: TRBJ1-2; V gene: TRBV7-8; clone size: .; CDR3 protein: CASSLGGDYGYTF; CDR3 DNA: TGTGCCAGCAGCTTAGGGGGGGACTATGGCTACACCTTC
D gene: .; J gene: TRBJ1-2; V gene: TRBV6-1; clone size: .; CDR3 protein: CASSEALGYTF; CDR3 DNA: TGTGCCAGCAGTGAAGCGCTTGGCTACACCTTC
D gene: .; J gene: TRBJ2-7; V gene: TRBV11-3; clone size: .; CDR3 protein: CASSLGAGTYEQYF; CDR3 DNA: TGTGCCAGCAGCTTAGGAGCCGGGACCTACGAGCAGTACTTC
D gene: TRBD1; J gene: TRBJ2-3; V gene: TRBV4-3; clone size: .; CDR3 protein: CASSQGGTGSTDTQYF; CDR3 DNA: TGCGCCAGCAGCCAAGGGGGGACAGGGAGCACAGATACGCAGTATTTT
D gene: TRBD1; J gene: TRBJ1-6; V gene: TRBV6-1; clone size: once; CDR3 protein: CASSERDRGYSPLHF; CDR3 DNA: TGTGCCAGCAGTGAACGGGACAGGGGTTATTCACCCCTCCACTTT
D gene: .; J gene: TRBJ2-5; V gene: TRBV4-1; clone size: .; CDR3 protein: CASSQGHSGRGETQYF; CDR3 DNA: TGCGCCAGCAGCCAAGGACACTCGGGCCGCGGGGAGACCCAGTACTTC
D gene: TRBD1; J gene: TRBJ2-1; V gene: TRBV18; clone size: once; CDR3 protein: CASSPPQGVYNEQFF; CDR3 DNA: TGTGCCAGCTCACCTCCCCAGGGGGTCTACAATGAGCAGTTCTTC
D gene: TRBD1; J gene: TRBJ2-2; V gene: TRBV28; clone size: .; CDR3 protein: CASSPRTGPNTGELFF; CDR3 DNA: TGTGCCAGCAGTCCCCGGACAGGGCCGAACACCGGGGAGCTGTTTTTT